This T cell receptor beta chain derives from a study of blood T cell repertoires in COVID-19. In germline, CDR1 is MNHEY, CDR2 SVGAGI. The ends lost 2 bases at V and 4 bases at J; junction bases unmatched: 5. The CDR3 runs 15 residues. The repertoire was sequenced with immunoSEQ multiplex PCR; TCRdb's copy has only in-frame clones and lacks some. The sample lists 400,000 to 450,000 clones; roughly 85% were seen once. This clone was recorded only once. The chain is built from TRBV6-5 and TRBJ1-5; 7 nucleotides agree with TRBD1. The source of this sequence is a woman aged 25 to 39 with active or convalescent COVID-19. The sample taken for sequencing was peripheral blood. DNA for the CDR3: TGTGCCAGCAGTTACCATGGACAGGAGAATCAGCCCCAGCATTTT. Protein product: CASSYHGQENQPQHF.